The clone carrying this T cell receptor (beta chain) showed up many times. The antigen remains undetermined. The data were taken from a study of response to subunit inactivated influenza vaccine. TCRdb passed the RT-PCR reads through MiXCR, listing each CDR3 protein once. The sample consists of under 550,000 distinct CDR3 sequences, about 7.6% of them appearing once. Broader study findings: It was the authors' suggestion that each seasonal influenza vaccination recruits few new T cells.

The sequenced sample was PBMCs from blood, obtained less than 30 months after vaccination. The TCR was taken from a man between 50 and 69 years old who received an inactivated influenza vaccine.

As DNA, the CDR3 is TGTGCCAGCGCCAATCCTAACTATGGCTACACCTTC. It is translated as CASANPNYGYTF. The chain links TRBV6-5 to TRBJ1-2; D ambiguous. The length of the CDR3 is 12 residues. Germline assignment: CDR1 MNHEY and CDR2 SVGAGI. V lost 8 bases, J lost 0 bases, and 7 bases lay in between.